The 26 T cell receptor beta chains below all came from one sample that was sequenced in a study of shared clonotypes between healthy human individuals. The protocol was immunoSEQ multiplex PCR, while the TCRdb copy is restricted to in-frame clones and leaves out a portion. The sample carries around 2.5 million clones, roughly 93% recorded once. Sequencing used naive CD4+ T cells from PBMCs. Subset defined: CD45RA+ positively selected. The origin of the receptors is a man between 18 and 29 years old in good health. Some clones in this sample may be carry-over from other donors' samples.

The chain combines TRBV27 with TRBJ2-7; 7 bases match TRBD2. The germline V gene has CDR1 MNHEY and CDR2 SMNVEV (reference sequence). V shed 7 bases, J shed 3 bases, and the junction held 12 bases outside the gene matches. The CDR3 is 15 residues long. The CDR3 loop reads CASNTYRAGLYEQYF. The DNA for the CDR3 is TGTGCCAGCAATACTTACAGAGCGGGACTCTACGAGCAGTACTTC.

The count of this clone is one. J is TRBJ2-7 and V is TRBV27, with D hard to call. Germline-derived CDR1 and CDR2 are MNHEY and SMNVEV (reference sequence). This CDR3 region has 14 residues. With 5 bases removed from V and 12 bases from J, the gap between germline ends came to 23 bases. Here the CDR3 reads CASSPNRANSAWYF. The DNA of the CDR3 is TGTGCCAGCAGTCCGAACCGGGCCAACTCAGCGTGGTACTTC.

On this clone itself: Other DNA sequences of this sample code for an identical CDR3. This chain joins TRBV15 and TRBJ2-1; D not resolved. In germline, CDR1 is LNHNV, CDR2 YYDKDF (reference sequence). V lost 1 base, J lost 0 bases, and 7 bases lay in between. The CDR3 is made up of 15 amino acids. CDR3 amino acids: CATSRGGSSYNEQFF. DNA of the CDR3: TGTGCCACCAGCAGAGGAGGAAGCTCCTACAATGAGCAGTTCTTC.

The chain combines TRBV2 with TRBJ2-1, with 10 nucleotides matching TRBD1. The germline gives CDR1 SNHLY, CDR2 FYNNEI. The CDR3 runs 14 residues. After removal of 1 base from V and 8 bases from J, the junction contained 2 bases not matched to a gene. CDR3 region: CASSEETGGHEQFF. CDR3 nucleotides: TGTGCCAGCAGTGAAGAGACAGGGGGCCATGAGCAGTTCTTC.

This rearrangement joins TRBV6-5 to TRBJ2-3, with D perhaps TRBD2 (6 bases). There are 15 residues in the CDR3. Between the trimmed V and J ends, which lost 2 bases and 1 base, there was a span of 10 bases. Germline CDR1 MNHEY, CDR2 SVGAGI. The CDR3 loop reads CASSYGAGGTDTQYF. The CDR3 DNA sequence: TGTGCCAGCAGTTACGGAGCGGGCGGCACAGATACGCAGTATTTT.

This clone has more than one count but fewer than ten. V and J are TRBV7-9 and TRBJ1-1, with D perhaps TRBD1 (5 bases). V was trimmed by 7 bases and J by 2 bases, leaving 17 bases between them. Germline V gives CDR1 SEHNR, CDR2 FQNEAQ (reference sequence). The CDR3 totals 15 residues. CDR3 nucleotide sequence: TGTGCCAGCAATCCTGACAGACCCTTTAACACTGAAGCTTTCTTT. The encoded protein is CASNPDRPFNTEAFF.

The V call is TRBV7-2, the J call TRBJ2-7; D is unclear. V lost 3 bases, J lost 1 base, and 4 bases lay in between. The CDR3 is 12 residues long. Germline V lookup: CDR1 SGHTA, CDR2 FQGNSA. CDR3 DNA: TGTGCCAGCAGCTTCGGGTCCTACGAGCAGTACTTC. It specifies CASSFGSYEQYF.

Of note for this clone: The sample holds other DNA sequences that translate to the same CDR3. V is TRBV2 and J is TRBJ2-5, with D unclear. The CDR3 length is 13 residues. V lost 3 bases and J lost 5, with 10 bases in between. The V gene's germline CDR1 is SNHLY and CDR2 FYNNEI. The CDR3 region has the DNA TGTGCCAGCAGTGACTTGGCCGAGGAGACCCAGTACTTC. Amino acid sequence: CASSDLAEETQYF.

The chain is built from TRBV1 and TRBJ2-2; the table calls TRBD2, which could not be checked here. TRBV1 counts as a pseudogene. This CDR3 is built from 19 residues. Written as DNA, the CDR3 is TGCACCAGCAGCCTCGTCCCCCTAGAGCGAGCGGAGAACACCGGGGAGCTGTTTTTT. This gives the protein CTSSLVPLERAENTGELFF.

Comment on this clone: The sample has other DNA sequences that encode this CDR3 too. CDR3 loop: CASSLPSGAYEQYF. CDR3 DNA sequence: TGTGCCAGCAGTTTGCCGTCAGGGGCCTACGAGCAGTACTTC. The rearrangement joins TRBV28 to TRBJ2-7, with a possible D match to TRBD1 (6 bases). V was trimmed by 3 bases and J by 2 bases, leaving 11 bases between them. The CDR3 has 14 amino acids. Germline CDR1 reads MDHEN; CDR2 reads SYDVKM.

This sequence joins TRBV11-2 and TRBJ1-1; 8 bases align to TRBD1. The J segment lost 2 bases and the V segment lost 5 bases, leaving 10 bases of the junction unmatched. Germline CDR1 reads SGHAT; CDR2 reads FQNNGV. This CDR3 spans 16 amino acids. The CDR3 loop reads CASSTNPDRVNTEAFF. The CDR3 DNA reads as TGTGCCAGCAGCACCAACCCGGACAGGGTAAACACTGAAGCTTTCTTT.

The V call is TRBV7-2, the J call TRBJ1-5, with D possibly TRBD1 on 5 matching bases. V dropped 0 bases and J dropped 7 bases, with 10 bases sitting between them. There are 14 residues in the CDR3. Germline CDR1 is SGHTA and CDR2 is FQGNSA. The CDR3 here is CASSLAGRGQPQHF. Written as DNA, the CDR3 is TGTGCCAGCAGCTTAGCAGGGAGGGGACAGCCCCAGCATTTT. Looking up the rest from reference TRBV7-2 and TRBJ1-5 gives the full variable domain: GAGVSQSPSNKVTEKGKDVELRCDPISGHTALYWYRQSLGQGLEFLIYFQGNSAPDKSGLPSDRFSAERTGGSVSTLTIQRTQQEDSAVYLCASSLAGRGQPQHFGDGTRLSIL.

The rearrangement links TRBV5-1 to TRBJ2-5; TRBD2 matches 15 bases. The germline V gene encodes CDR1 SGHRS and CDR2 YFSETQ. CDR3 length: 15 residues. Trimming took 3 bases from V and 5 from J; bases not matched to a gene: 2. CDR3 sequence: CASSSGTSGRETQYF. CDR3 DNA: TGCGCCAGCAGCTCCGGGACTAGCGGGAGGGAGACCCAGTACTTC.

V gene TRBV4-2 combines with J gene TRBJ2-3, with D hard to call. V dropped 0 bases and J dropped 2 bases, with 12 bases sitting between them. The germline CDR1 and CDR2 sequences are LGHNA and YNFKEQ. The CDR3 runs 16 residues. In DNA form, the CDR3 reads TGTGCCAGCAGCCAAGATCTCAACATTTTCACAGATACGCAGTATTTT. Translation: CASSQDLNIFTDTQYF.

The chain uses TRBV27 and TRBJ1-1; D may be TRBD1 (5 bases). CDR1 and CDR2 from the germline V gene are MNHEY and SMNVEV (reference sequence). Deletions cut 3 bases from V and 2 bases from J, with 7 bases between. This CDR3 region has 13 residues. The CDR3 protein is CASSFDSNTEAFF. In DNA form, the CDR3 reads TGTGCCAGCAGTTTCGACAGCAACACTGAAGCTTTCTTT.

The rearrangement links TRBV6-1 to TRBJ1-5, with TRBD1 as a possible D gene (6 bases). Trimming left V 5 bases short and J 0 bases short, with 11 bases between. CDR1 is MNHNS and CDR2 is SASEGT in the germline V gene. The CDR3 is 15 amino acids. The CDR3 protein is CASSSRTDSNQPQHF. CDR3 coding DNA: TGTGCCAGCAGTTCCCGGACAGATAGCAATCAGCCCCAGCATTTT.

This clone was counted only a few times. In the same sample, other DNA sequences code for this CDR3. The genes are TRBV18 and TRBJ2-5; D remains unclear. Trimming stripped 0 bases from V and 4 bases from J, with 3 bases between. The CDR3 sequence is 12 residues long. Germline-derived CDR1 and CDR2 are KGHSH and LQKENI. The CDR3 DNA reads TGTGCCAGCTCACCACCGGGAGAGACCCAGTACTTC. It codes for CASSPPGETQYF.

Turning to this clone: The sample carries other DNA sequences with the same CDR3. The chain uses TRBV6-1 and TRBJ2-7; D is perhaps TRBD2 (5 bases). V was pared by 4 bases and J by 3 bases, with 10 bases between. Germline V gene data show CDR1 as MNHNS and CDR2 as SASEGT. CDR3 length: 13 amino acids. The CDR3 loop is CASSGAGGYEQYF. Written as DNA, the CDR3 is TGTGCCAGCAGTGGCGCAGGAGGCTACGAGCAGTACTTC.

This clone appeared a few times. The chain recombines TRBV27 with TRBJ1-5; 7 nucleotides agree with TRBD1. V was pared by 5 bases and J by 1 base, with 5 bases of the junction left unmatched. Germline loops: CDR1 MNHEY, CDR2 SMNVEV (reference sequence). The CDR3 is made up of 15 amino acids. The CDR3 sequence is CASSPRGASNQPQHF. For the CDR3, the DNA is TGTGCCAGCAGTCCCAGGGGGGCGAGCAATCAGCCCCAGCATTTT.

The gene calls are TRBV19 and TRBJ2-1; 9 bases fit TRBD1. The CDR3 sequence is 17 residues long. Germline assignment: CDR1 LNHDA and CDR2 SQIVND (reference sequence). V dropped 4 bases and J dropped 8; count of bases not matched to a gene: 15. The chain's CDR3 is CASSRYRGLDVVDEQFF. The CDR3 bases are TGTGCCAGTAGTAGATACAGGGGGCTCGACGTGGTCGATGAGCAGTTCTTC.

The chain uses TRBV5-1 and TRBJ2-1, with TRBD2 matching over 10 bases. V shed 4 bases and J 7 bases; nucleotides not matched to a gene: 8. Germline-derived CDR1 and CDR2 are SGHRS and YFSETQ. This CDR3 has 15 amino acids. The CDR3 DNA follows: TGCGCCAGCAGCCTACTAGCGGGACATGAGAATGAGCAGTTCTTC. It encodes CASSLLAGHENEQFF.

There are a few counts of this clone. The CDR3 region is CASRTQANYGYTF. The CDR3 DNA reads TGTGCCAGCAGAACGCAGGCTAACTATGGCTACACCTTC. The chain uses TRBV6-5 and TRBJ1-2; D not resolved. Trimming left V 6 bases short and J 0 bases short, with 8 bases between. This CDR3 comprises 13 residues. Germline V gives CDR1 MNHEY, CDR2 SVGAGI.

The chain combines TRBV2 with TRBJ2-1; either TRBD1 or TRBD2 may supply D (5 bases each). Trimming left V 5 bases short and J 5 bases short, with 10 bases between. The CDR3 spans 13 residues. The germline V gene has CDR1 SNHLY and CDR2 FYNNEI. DNA for the CDR3: TGTGCCAGCAGTCAGTGGGGGAACAATGAGCAGTTCTTC. This sequence encodes CASSQWGNNEQFF.

This clone has just one count. This sequence joins TRBV25-1 and TRBJ2-1; TRBD1 is a possible D gene (5 bases). Trimming pared 6 bases from V and 6 bases from J, leaving 15 bases between. The length of the CDR3 is 14 residues. The germline V gene encodes CDR1 MGHDK and CDR2 SYGVNS. CDR3 protein: CASRGVTWGNEQFF. The CDR3 DNA reads TGTGCCAGCAGAGGGGTGACGTGGGGCAATGAGCAGTTCTTC.

The chain is built from TRBV5-1 and TRBJ1-2; a possible D gene is TRBD1 (6 bases). CDR3 length equals 13 residues. Germline assignment: CDR1 SGHRS and CDR2 YFSETQ. The V end lost 0 bases, the J end lost 7 bases, and 10 bases lay between the germline ends. The CDR3 nucleotides are TGCGCCAGCAGCTTGGCCTCAGGGGTTGGCTACACCTTC. Translated, it gives CASSLASGVGYTF. The full variable domain, rest sourced from reference TRBV5-1 and TRBJ1-2, is KAGVTQTPRYLIKTRGQQVTLSCSPISGHRSVSWYQQTPGQGLQFLFEYFSETQRNKGNFPGRFSGRQFSNSRSEMNVSTLELGDSALYLCASSLASGVGYTFGSGTRLTVV.

This clone is a singleton in its sample. The chain uses TRBV9 and TRBJ2-1, with TRBD2 matching 7 bases. J was trimmed by 4 bases and V by 1 base; bases with no gene match: 5. Germline values: CDR1 SGDLS, CDR2 YYNGEE. The CDR3 spans 15 residues. DNA for the CDR3: TGTGCCAGCAGCGTATCGAGCGGGGAATACAATGAGCAGTTCTTC. Translated, it gives CASSVSSGEYNEQFF.